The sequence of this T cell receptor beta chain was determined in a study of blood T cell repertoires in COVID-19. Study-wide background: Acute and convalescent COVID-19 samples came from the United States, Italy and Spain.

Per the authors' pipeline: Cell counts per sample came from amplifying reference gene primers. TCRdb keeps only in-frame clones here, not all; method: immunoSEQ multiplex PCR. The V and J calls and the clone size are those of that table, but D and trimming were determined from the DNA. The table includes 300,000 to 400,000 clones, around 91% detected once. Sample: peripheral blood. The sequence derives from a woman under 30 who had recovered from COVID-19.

The CDR3 DNA is TGTGCCAGCAGCCCTAATTCGAGGACAGGGTTCGTTGGCTACACCTTC. Amino acids: CASSPNSRTGFVGYTF. The gene calls are TRBV5-4 and TRBJ1-2; 8 bases fit TRBD1. The CDR3 spans 16 residues. Germline V gives CDR1 SGHNT, CDR2 YYREEE (reference sequence). Unmatched junction bases numbered 15, after V lost 4 bases and J lost 7 bases. The complete variable domain, with remaining parts taken from reference TRBV5-4 and TRBJ1-2, reads ETGVTQSPTHLIKTRGQQVTLRCSSQSGHNTVSWYQQALGQGPQFIFQYYREEENGRGNFPPRFSGLQFPNYSSELNVNALELDDSALYLCASSPNSRTGFVGYTFGSGTRLTVV.